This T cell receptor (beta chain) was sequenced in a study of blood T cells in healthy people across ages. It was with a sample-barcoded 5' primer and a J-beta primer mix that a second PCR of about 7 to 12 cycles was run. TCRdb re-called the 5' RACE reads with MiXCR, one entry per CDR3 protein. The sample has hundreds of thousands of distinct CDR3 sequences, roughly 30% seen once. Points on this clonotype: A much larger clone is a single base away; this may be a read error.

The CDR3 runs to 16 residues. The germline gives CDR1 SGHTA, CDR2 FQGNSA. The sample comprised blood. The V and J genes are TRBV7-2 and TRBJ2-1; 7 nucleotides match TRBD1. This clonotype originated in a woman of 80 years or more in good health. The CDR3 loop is CANSLAWDRTYNEQFF. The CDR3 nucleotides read TGTGCCAACAGCTTAGCGTGGGACAGAACCTACAATGAGCAGTTCTTC.